These 3 T cell receptor beta chains came from one sample sequenced in a study of T-cell reconstitution after alpha-beta-depleted transplantation in children. For TCRbeta, the library was prepared with unique molecular identifiers. MiXCR was run by TCRdb on the PCR reads, yielding one entry per CDR3 protein. In the table there are some 550,000 distinct CDR3 sequences, about 18% of which are singletons. Material: PBMCs from the stem cell graft donor, obtained from the stem cell graft. These receptor sequences come from a human donor who donated a stem cell graft to a child with acute lymphoblastic leukemia.

This rearrangement joins TRBV20-1 to TRBJ2-2; 13 bases fit TRBD2. V was clipped by 1 base and J by 5 bases; unmatched bases: 4. CDR1 and CDR2 from the germline V gene are DFQATT and SNEGSKA (reference sequence). The CDR3 runs to 16 residues. The CDR3 here is CSARGLAGGETGELFF. The DNA for the CDR3 is TGCAGTGCTAGAGGACTAGCGGGAGGAGAGACCGGGGAGCTGTTTTTT.

This clonotype was seen many times. V gene TRBV10-2 combines with J gene TRBJ2-1; the D gene could be TRBD1 or TRBD2 (5 bases each). The CDR3 loop spans 16 amino acids. Deletions cut 2 bases from V and 0 bases from J, with 11 bases between. Germline loops: CDR1 WSHSY, CDR2 SAAADI. The CDR3: CASSEGDGISYNEQFF. The CDR3 nucleotides are TGCGCCAGCAGTGAGGGGGACGGGATCTCCTACAATGAGCAGTTCTTC.

The chain employs TRBV11-1 and TRBJ1-4; D not resolved. The CDR3 has 18 amino acids. Trimming shortened V by 5 bases and J by 0 bases, and 19 bases separated the two germline ends. Germline V lookup: CDR1 SGHAT, CDR2 FQDESV (reference sequence). CDR3 in amino acids: CASSPVSEAGTTNEKLFF. Written as DNA, the CDR3 is TGTGCCAGCAGCCCCGTGAGCGAAGCGGGAACAACTAATGAAAAACTGTTTTTT.